This TCR beta chain emerged from a study of STAT5B mutations in CD4+ large granular lymphocyte leukemia. Findings and caveats of the study: Top patient clones used TRBV06 genes more often: 8/27 versus 2/35 in controls. Higher CD4+ than CD8+ T-LGLL clonality might reflect small sample size.

Deletions cut 4 bases from V and 4 bases from J, with 23 bases between. This CDR3 is built from 17 residues. Germline V lookup: CDR1 SGHRS, CDR2 YFSETQ. In regard to this clone: What it binds is not known.

The survey-level immunoSEQ assay was used. Produced via immunoSEQ multiplex PCR; TCRdb's table is partial and in-frame only. Of roughly 40,000 clones in the sample, roughly 76% were seen once. Control samples were healthy donors' buffy coats. The source is a human donor in good health. V gene TRBV5-1 combines with J gene TRBJ1-1; tentative D call: TRBD1 (6 bases). Sequences were obtained from CD4+ T cells from blood buffy coats. The CDR3 DNA reads TGCGCCAGCAGCCTGGGCGCGCAGGGGCTAAGGGGCACTGAAGCTTTCTTT. Translation gives CASSLGAQGLRGTEAFF.